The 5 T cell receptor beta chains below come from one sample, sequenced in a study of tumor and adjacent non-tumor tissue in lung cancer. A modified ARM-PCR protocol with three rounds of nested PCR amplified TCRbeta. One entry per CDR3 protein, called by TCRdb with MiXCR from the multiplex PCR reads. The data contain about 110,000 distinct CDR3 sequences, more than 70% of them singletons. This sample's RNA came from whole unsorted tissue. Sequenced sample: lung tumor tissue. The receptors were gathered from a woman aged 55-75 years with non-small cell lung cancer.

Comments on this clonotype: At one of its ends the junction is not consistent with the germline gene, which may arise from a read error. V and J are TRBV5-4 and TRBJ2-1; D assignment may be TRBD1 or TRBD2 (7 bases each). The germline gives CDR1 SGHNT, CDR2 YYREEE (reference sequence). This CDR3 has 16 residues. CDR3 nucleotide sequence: TGTGTCAGCAGCCAGGGGGGGTGGGGTTCGAACAATGAGCAGTTCTTC. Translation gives CVSSQGGWGSNNEQFF.

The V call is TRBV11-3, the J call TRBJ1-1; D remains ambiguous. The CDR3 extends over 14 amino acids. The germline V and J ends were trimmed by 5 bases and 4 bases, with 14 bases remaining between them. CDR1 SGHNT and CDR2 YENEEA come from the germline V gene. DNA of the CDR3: TGTGCCAGCAGCAGGGATTTGGATACCACTGAAGCTTTCTTT. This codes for CASSRDLDTTEAFF.

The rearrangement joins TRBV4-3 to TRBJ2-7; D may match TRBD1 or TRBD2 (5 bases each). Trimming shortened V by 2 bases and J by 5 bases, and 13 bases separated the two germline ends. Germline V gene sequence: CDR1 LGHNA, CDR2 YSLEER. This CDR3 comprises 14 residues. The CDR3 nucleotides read TGCGCCAGCAGCCAATTGATCATGGGACACGAGCAGTACTTC. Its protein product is CASSQLIMGHEQYF.

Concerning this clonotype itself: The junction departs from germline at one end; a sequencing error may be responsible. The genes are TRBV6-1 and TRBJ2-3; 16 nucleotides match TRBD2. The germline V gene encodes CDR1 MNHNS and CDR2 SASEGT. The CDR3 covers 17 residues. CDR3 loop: CTSSRPGLAGGPNTQYF. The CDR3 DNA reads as TGTACCAGCAGTCGGCCGGGACTAGCGGGAGGGCCAAATACGCAGTATTTT.

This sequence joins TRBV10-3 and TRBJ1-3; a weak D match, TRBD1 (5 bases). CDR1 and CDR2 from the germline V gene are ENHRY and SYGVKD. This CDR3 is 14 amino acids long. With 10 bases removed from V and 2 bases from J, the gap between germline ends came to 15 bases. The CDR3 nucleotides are TGTGCCACACCTTGGGACGGGACTGGAAACACCATATATTTT. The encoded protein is CATPWDGTGNTIYF.